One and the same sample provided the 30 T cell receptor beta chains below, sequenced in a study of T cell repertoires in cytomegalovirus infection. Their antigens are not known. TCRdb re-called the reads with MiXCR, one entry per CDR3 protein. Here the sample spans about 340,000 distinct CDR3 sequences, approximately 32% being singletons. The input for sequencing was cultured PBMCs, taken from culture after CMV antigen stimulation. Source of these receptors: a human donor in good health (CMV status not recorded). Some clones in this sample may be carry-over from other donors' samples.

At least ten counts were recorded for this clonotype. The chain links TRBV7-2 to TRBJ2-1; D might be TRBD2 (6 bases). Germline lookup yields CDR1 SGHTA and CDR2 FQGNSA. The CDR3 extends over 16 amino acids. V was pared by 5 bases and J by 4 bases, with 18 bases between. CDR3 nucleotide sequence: TGTGCCAGCAGCCCCCACCGACTAGATCGTTACAATGAGCAGTTCTTC. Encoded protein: CASSPHRLDRYNEQFF.

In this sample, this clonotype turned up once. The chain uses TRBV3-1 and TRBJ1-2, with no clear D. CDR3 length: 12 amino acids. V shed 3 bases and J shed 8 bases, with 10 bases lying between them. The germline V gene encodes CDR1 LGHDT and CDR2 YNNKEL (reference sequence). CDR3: CASSQVKGGYTF. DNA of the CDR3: TGTGCCAGCAGCCAGGTTAAAGGAGGCTACACCTTC. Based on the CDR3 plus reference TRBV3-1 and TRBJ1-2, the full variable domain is DTAVSQTPKYLVTQMGNDKSIKCEQNLGHDTMYWYKQDSKKFLKIMFSYNNKELIINETVPNRFSPKSPDKAHLNLHINSLELGDSAVYFCASSQVKGGYTFGSGTRLTVV.

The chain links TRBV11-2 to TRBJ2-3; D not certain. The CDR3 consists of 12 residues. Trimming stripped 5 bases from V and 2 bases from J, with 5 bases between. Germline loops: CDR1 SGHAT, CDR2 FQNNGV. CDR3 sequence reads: CASSPDTDTQYF. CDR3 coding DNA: TGTGCCAGCAGCCCCGACACAGATACGCAGTATTTT.

The DNA for the CDR3 is TGTGCCAGCAGCATCGGGACTAGCGAACGCACAGATACGCAGTATTTT. Its translation: CASSIGTSERTDTQYF. The V and J genes are TRBV9 and TRBJ2-3, with 10 nucleotides matching TRBD2. This CDR3 spans 16 amino acids. Unmatched junction bases numbered 6, after V lost 4 bases and J lost 1 base. Germline V gene lookup returns CDR1 SGDLS and CDR2 YYNGEE.

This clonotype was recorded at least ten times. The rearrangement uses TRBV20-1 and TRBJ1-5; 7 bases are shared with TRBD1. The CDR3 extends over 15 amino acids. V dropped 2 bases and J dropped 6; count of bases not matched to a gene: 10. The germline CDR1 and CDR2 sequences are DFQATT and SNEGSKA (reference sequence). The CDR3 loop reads CSARRPGQPGQPQHF. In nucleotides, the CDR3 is TGCAGTGCTAGAAGACCGGGACAGCCTGGTCAGCCCCAGCATTTT.

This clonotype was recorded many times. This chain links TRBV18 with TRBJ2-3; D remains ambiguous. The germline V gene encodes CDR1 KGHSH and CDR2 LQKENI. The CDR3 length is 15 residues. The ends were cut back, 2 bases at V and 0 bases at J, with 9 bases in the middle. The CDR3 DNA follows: TGTGCCAGCTCACCAGCTTACCCGAGCACAGATACGCAGTATTTT. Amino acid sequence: CASSPAYPSTDTQYF.

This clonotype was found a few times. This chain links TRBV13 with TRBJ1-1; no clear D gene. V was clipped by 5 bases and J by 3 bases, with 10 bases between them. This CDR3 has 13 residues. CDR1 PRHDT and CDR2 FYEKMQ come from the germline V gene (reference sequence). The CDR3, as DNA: TGTGCCAGCAGCCCGTCCCGGGACACTGAAGCTTTCTTT. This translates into CASSPSRDTEAFF.

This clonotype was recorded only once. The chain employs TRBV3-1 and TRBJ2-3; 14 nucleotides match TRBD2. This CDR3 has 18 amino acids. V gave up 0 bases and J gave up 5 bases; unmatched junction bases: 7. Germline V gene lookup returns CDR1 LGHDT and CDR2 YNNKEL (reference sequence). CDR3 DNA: TGTGCCAGCAGCCAAGAAGGGACTAGCGGGGGATACCTAGATACGCAGTATTTT. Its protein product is CASSQEGTSGGYLDTQYF.

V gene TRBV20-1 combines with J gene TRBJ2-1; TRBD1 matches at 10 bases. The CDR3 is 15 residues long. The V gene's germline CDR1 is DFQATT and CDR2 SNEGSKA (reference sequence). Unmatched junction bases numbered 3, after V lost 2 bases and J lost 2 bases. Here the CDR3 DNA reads TGCAGTGCTAGAACCGGGACAGGGGCCTACAATGAGCAGTTCTTC. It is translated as CSARTGTGAYNEQFF.

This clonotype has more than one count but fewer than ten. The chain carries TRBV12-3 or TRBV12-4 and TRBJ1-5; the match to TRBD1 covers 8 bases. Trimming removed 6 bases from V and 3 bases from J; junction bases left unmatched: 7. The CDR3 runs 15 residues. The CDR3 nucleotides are TGTGCCAGCAGCTACGGACAGGGTCACAATCAGCCCCAGCATTTT. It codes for CASSYGQGHNQPQHF.

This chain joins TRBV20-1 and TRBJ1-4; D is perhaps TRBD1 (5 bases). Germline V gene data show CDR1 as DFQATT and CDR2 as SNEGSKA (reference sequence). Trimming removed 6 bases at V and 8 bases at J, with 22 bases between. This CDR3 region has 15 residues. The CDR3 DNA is TGCAGTGCGCAAGGTGGTGGCACCTGGGGGGAAAAACTGTTTTTT. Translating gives CSAQGGGTWGEKLFF.

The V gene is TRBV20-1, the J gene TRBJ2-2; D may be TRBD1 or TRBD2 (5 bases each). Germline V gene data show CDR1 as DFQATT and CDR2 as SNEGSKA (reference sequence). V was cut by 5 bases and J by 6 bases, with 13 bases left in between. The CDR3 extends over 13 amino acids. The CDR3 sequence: CSARDPLAGELFF. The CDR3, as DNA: TGCAGTGCTCGGGACCCGCTTGCCGGGGAGCTGTTTTTT.

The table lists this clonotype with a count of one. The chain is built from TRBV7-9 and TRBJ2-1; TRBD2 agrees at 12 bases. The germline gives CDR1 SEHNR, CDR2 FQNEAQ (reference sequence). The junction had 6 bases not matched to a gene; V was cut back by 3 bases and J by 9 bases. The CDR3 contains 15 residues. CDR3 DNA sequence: TGTGCCAGCAGCTTTGTGACTAGCGGGAGAGGTGAGCAGTTCTTC. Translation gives CASSFVTSGRGEQFF.

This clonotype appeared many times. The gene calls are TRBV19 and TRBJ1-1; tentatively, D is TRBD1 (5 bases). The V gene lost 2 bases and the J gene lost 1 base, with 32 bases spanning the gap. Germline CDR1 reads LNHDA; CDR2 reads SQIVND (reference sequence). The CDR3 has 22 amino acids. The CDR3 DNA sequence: TGTGCCAGTAGTATAACCCTTACAGGTGGCGCCTATCTGAGGAAAGGGAACACTGAAGCTTTCTTT. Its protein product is CASSITLTGGAYLRKGNTEAFF. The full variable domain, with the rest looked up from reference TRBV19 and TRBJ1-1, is DGGITQSPKYLFRKEGQNVTLSCEQNLNHDAMYWYRQDPGQGLRLIYYSQIVNDFQKGDIAEGYSVSREKKESFPLTVTSAQKNPTAFYLCASSITLTGGAYLRKGNTEAFFGQGTRLTVV.

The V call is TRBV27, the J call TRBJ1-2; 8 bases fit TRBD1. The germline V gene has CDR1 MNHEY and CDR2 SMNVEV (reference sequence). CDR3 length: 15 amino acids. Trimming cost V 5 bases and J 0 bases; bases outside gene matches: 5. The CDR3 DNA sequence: TGTGCCAGCAGTCCCCGACAGGGGCCTAACTATGGCTACACCTTC. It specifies CASSPRQGPNYGYTF.

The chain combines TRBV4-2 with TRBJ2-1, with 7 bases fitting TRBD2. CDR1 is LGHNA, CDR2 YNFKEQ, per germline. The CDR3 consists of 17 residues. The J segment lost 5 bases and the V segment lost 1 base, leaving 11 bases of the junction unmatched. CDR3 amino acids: CASSQGLRAGTHNEQFF. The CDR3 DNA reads TGTGCCAGCAGCCAAGGTCTGAGAGCGGGGACCCACAATGAGCAGTTCTTC.

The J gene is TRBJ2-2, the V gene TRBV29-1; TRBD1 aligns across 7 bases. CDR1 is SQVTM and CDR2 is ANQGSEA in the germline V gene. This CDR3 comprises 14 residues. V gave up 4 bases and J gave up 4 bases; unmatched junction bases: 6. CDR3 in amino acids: CSVVSSGGTGELFF. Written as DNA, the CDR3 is TGCAGCGTTGTATCGTCAGGGGGCACCGGGGAGCTGTTTTTT.

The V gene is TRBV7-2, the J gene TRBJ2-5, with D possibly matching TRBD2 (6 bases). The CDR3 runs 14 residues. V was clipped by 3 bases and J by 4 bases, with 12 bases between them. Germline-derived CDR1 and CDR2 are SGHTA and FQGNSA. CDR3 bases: TGTGCCAGCAGCTTTATGGGAGGTTTAGAGACCCAGTACTTC. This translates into CASSFMGGLETQYF.

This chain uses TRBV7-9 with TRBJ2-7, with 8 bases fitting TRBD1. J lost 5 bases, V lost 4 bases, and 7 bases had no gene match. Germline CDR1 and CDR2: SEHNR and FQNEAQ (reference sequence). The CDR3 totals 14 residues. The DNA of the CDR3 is TGTGCCAGCAGCTCCCGGGACAGGATCAACGAGCAGTACTTC. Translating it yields CASSSRDRINEQYF.

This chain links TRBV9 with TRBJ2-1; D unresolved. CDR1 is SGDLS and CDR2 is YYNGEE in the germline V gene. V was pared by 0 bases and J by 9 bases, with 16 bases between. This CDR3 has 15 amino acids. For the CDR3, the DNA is TGTGCCAGCAGCGTAGGAGGAGAGGAGCGTAGTGAGCAGTTCTTC. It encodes CASSVGGEERSEQFF.

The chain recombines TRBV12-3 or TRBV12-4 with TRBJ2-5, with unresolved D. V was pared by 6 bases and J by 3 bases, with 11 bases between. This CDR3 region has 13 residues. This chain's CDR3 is CASSPYPKETQYF. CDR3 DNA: TGTGCCAGCAGCCCTTATCCCAAAGAGACCCAGTACTTC.

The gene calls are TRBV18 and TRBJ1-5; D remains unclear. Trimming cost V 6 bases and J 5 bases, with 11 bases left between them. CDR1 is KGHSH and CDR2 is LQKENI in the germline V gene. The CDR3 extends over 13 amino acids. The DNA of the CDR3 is TGTGCCAGCTCCCAAAACCTTTATCAGCCCCAGCATTTT. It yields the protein CASSQNLYQPQHF.

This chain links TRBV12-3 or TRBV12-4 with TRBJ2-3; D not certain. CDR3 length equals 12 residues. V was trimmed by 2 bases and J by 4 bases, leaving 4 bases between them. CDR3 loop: CASSLQSDTQYF. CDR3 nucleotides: TGTGCCAGCAGTTTACAATCAGATACGCAGTATTTT.

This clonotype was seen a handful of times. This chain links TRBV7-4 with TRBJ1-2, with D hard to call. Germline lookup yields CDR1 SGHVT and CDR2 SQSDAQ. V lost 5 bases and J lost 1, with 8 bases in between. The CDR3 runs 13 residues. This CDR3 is CASSNTVNYGYTF. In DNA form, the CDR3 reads TGTGCCAGCAGCAACACGGTTAACTATGGCTACACCTTC.

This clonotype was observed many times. The CDR3 bases are TGTGCCAGCAGCCTGACTAGCGGGAGATTCGGTGAGCAGTTCTTC. Protein: CASSLTSGRFGEQFF. The rearrangement uses TRBV7-8 and TRBJ2-1; 12 bases are a match to TRBD2. The junction had 8 bases not matched to a gene; V was cut back by 5 bases and J by 9 bases. CDR1 is SGHVS, CDR2 FQNEAQ, per germline. The CDR3 totals 15 residues.

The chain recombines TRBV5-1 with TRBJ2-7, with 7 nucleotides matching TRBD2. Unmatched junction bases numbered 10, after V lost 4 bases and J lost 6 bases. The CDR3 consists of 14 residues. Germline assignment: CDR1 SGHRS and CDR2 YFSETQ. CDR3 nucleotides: TGCGCCAGCAGCCCGGTCGGGGGGACCGGCGAGCAGTACTTC. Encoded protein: CASSPVGGTGEQYF.

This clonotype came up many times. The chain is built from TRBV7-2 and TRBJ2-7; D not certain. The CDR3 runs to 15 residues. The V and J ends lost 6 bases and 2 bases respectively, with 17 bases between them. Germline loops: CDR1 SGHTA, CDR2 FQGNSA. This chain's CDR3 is CASRLTPLATYEQYF. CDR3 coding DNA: TGTGCCAGCAGACTTACACCTCTCGCTACCTACGAGCAGTACTTC.

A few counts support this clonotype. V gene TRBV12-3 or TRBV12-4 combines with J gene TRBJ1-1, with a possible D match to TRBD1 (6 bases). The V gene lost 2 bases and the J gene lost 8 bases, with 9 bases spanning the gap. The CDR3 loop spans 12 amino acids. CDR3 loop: CASSLSTGEAFF. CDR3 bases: TGTGCCAGCAGTTTAAGTACAGGGGAAGCTTTCTTT.

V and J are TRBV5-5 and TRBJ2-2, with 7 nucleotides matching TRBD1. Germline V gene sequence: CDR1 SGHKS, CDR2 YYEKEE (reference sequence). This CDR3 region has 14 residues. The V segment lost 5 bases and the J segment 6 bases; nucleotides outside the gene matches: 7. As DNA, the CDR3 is TGTGCCAGCAGTCGGACAGGAATGTCCGGGGAGCTGTTTTTT. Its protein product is CASSRTGMSGELFF.

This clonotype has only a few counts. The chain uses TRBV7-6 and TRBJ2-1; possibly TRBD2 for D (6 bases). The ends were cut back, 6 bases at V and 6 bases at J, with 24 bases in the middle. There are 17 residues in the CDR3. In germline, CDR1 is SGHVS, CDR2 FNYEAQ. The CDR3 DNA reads TGTGCCAGCAGGACTCCTCCTAGTGGGACTCCCTCCAATGAGCAGTTCTTC. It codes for CASRTPPSGTPSNEQFF.